What follows describes a single T cell receptor (beta chain). What it binds is unknown. Mismatch with germline at one junction end may stem from a read error. The CDR3 has 15 amino acids. CDR1 DFQATT and CDR2 SNEGSKA come from the germline V gene (reference sequence). Researchers made TCR beta libraries by using iRepertoire HTBI primers and running Arm-PCR on CDR3 regions. One entry per CDR3 protein results from TCRdb running MiXCR on the multiplex PCR reads. The sample comprises hundreds of thousands of distinct CDR3 sequences, less than 15% of which are singletons, and about 10% rests with the top ten. The data derive from a study of regulatory T cells in long-lasting Graves disease. General study findings and limits: Persistent Graves' patients showed less TCR diversity than newly diagnosed patients showed.

Time point meaning: newly diagnosed GD, antithyroid drugs for less than 3 months. Following extraction of RNA from PBMCs, that RNA was used to make the TCR library. The same data also contributed to another study, on T cells in Graves' hyperthyroidism and ophthalmopathy. That source reports: Exclusion of a patient resulted from uncontrolled infection, other autoimmune disease, pregnancy or lactation. Diagnoses were made from clinical symptoms, serum measures (thyroxine and TRAb), thyroid ultrasound and orbital computed tomography. Among thyroid clonotypes expanded above 0.001, most also appeared in blood.

The receptor comes from a man younger than 45 with Graves disease. The specimen comprised peripheral blood mononuclear cells (PBMCs), sampled at new diagnosis, from a patient treated with antithyroid drugs. V usage is TRBV20-1 and J usage is TRBJ2-1, with 13 bases fitting TRBD2. The CDR3 sequence is CGAKGLAGVYNEQFF. In nucleotides, the CDR3 is TGCGGTGCTAAAGGACTAGCGGGAGTCTACAATGAGCAGTTCTTC.